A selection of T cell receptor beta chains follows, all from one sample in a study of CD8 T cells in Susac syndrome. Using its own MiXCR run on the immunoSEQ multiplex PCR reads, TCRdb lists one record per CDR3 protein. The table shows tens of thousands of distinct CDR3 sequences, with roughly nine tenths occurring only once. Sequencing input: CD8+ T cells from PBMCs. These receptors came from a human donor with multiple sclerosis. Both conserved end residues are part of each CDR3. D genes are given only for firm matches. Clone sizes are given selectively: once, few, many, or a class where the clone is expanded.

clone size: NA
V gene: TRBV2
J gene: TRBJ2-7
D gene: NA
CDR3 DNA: TGTGCCAGCAGTGAGGGGACCTTAGCGCTCTACGAGCAGTACTTC
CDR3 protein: CASSEGTLALYEQYF

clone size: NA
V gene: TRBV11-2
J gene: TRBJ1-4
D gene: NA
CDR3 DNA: TGTGCCAGCAGCTACCCCCGGGGCCTGGCACTGTTTTTT
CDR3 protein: CASSYPRGLALFF

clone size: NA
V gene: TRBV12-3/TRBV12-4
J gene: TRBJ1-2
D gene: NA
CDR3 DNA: TGTGCCAGCAGTTTAGCCTGGGCGGGCTACACCTTC
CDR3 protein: CASSLAWAGYTF

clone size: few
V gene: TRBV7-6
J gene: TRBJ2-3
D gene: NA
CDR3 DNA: TGTGCCAGCACCCCAATGGGGACAGATACGCAGTATTTT
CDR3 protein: CASTPMGTDTQYF

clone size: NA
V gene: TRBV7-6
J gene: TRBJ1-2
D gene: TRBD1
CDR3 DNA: TGTGCCAGCAGCTCGGGACAGGGCCCTAACTATGGCTACACCTTC
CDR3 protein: CASSSGQGPNYGYTF

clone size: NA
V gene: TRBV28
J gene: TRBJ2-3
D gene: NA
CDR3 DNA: TGTGCCAGCAGCCAGCTGCGGGGCCGGGCGGATACGCAGTATTTT
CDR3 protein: CASSQLRGRADTQYF

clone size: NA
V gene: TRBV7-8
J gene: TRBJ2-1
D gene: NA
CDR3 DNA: TGTGCCAGCAGCTCCGATCGCAAGCGGAGCTCCTACAATGAGCAGTTCTTC
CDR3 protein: CASSSDRKRSSYNEQFF

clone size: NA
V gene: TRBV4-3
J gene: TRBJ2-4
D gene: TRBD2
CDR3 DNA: TGCGCCAGCAGCCAAGGGGGGGGTAACCTCCTAGCCAAAAACATTCAGTACTTC
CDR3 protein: CASSQGGGNLLAKNIQYF

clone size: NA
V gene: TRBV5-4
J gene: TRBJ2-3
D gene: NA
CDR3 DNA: TGTGCCAGCAGCTTTATGGTCCCAGATACGCAGTATTTT
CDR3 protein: CASSFMVPDTQYF

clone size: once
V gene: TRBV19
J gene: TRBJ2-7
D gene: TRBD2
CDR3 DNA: TGTGCCCCCACAGAAATGGGGAGCGGGACCTTAAAGCAGTACTTC
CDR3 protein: CAPTEMGSGTLKQYF

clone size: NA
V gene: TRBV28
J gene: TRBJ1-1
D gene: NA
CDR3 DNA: TGTGCCAGCACCCGAATCCCGGCGAACACTGAAGCTTTCTTT
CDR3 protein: CASTRIPANTEAFF

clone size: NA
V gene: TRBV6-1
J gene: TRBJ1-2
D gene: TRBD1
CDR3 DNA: TGTGCCAGCAGTCTCAGCCGGGACAGGGGGCCTGTCTCATATGGCTACACCTTC
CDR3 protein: CASSLSRDRGPVSYGYTF

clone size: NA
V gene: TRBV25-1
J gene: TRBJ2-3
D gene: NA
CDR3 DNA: TGTGCCAGCAGCTCCCCACCCCGACTAGGGGGAACAGAACCCACAGATACGCAGTATTTT
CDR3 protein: CASSSPPRLGGTEPTDTQYF

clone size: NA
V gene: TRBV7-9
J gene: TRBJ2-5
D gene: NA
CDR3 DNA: TGTGCCAGCAGCCCCCCGGGTACCCAAGAGACCCAGTACTTC
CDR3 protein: CASSPPGTQETQYF

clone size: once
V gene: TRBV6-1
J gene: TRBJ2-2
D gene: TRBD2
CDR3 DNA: TGTGCCAGCAGTCCCAGCGGGGGGGACACCGGGGAGCTGTTTTTT
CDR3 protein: CASSPSGGDTGELFF

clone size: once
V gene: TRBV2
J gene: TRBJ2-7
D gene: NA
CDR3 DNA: TGTGCCAGCAGTGGATGGACCGCGAAAGCCTACGAGCAGTACTTC
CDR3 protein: CASSGWTAKAYEQYF

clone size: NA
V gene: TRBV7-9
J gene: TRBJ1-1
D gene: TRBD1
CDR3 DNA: TGTGCCAGCAGCTATACAGGGGTCTTCACTGAAGCTTTCTTT
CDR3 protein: CASSYTGVFTEAFF

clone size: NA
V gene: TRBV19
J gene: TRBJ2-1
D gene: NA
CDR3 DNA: TGTGCCAGTAGTCCTTCTGCCTGGGAGCAGTTCTTC
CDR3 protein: CASSPSAWEQFF

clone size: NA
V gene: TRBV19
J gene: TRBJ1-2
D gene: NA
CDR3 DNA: TGTGCCACAGAGTATGTTTCGGGGAATGGTGGCTACACCTTC
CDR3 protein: CATEYVSGNGGYTF

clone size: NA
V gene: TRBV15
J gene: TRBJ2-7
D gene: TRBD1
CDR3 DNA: TGTGCCACCAGCAGAGAGGGACGGACAGGGGGCTCAGAGGAGCAGTACTTC
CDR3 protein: CATSREGRTGGSEEQYF

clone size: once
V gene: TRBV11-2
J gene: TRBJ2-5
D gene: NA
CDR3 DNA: TGTGCCAGCAGCTTGGTTGGGCAGGAAGAGACCCAGTACTTC
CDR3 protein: CASSLVGQEETQYF

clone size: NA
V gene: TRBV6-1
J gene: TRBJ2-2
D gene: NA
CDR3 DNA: TGTGCCAGCAGTGACGCGGATCCGGGGACCGGGGAGCTGTTTTTT
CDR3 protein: CASSDADPGTGELFF

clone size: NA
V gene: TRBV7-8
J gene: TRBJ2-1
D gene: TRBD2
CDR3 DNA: TGTGCCAGCAGCTCCCCAATAGCGGGAGGAAACGAGCAGTTCTTC
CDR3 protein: CASSSPIAGGNEQFF

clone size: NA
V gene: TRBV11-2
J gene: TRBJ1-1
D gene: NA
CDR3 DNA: TGTGCCAGCAGCTCTGTTGAGGGGTTTAAAGCTTTCTTT
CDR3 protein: CASSSVEGFKAFF

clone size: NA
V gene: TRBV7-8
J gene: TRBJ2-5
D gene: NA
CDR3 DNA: TGTGCCAGCAGCTTAGATATCCGCCTCCAAGAGGCCCAGTACTTC
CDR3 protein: CASSLDIRLQEAQYF

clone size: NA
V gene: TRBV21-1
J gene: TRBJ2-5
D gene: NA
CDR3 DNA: TGTGCCCCGCCGACGGCCGAGACCCAGTACTTC
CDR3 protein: CAPPTAETQYF

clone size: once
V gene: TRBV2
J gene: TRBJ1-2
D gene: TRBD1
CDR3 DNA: TGTGCCAGCAGTTCGGACAGGGACGGTAGCTACTATGGCTACACCTTC
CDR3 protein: CASSSDRDGSYYGYTF

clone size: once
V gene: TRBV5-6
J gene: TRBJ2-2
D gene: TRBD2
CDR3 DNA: TGTGCCAGCAGTCCTACGGTACTAGCGGAAACCGGGGAGCTGTTTTTT
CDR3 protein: CASSPTVLAETGELFF

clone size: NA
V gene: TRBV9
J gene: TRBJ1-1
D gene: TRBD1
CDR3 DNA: TGTGCCAGCAGCTACAGAGGACAGGAGAACACTGAAGCTTTCTTT
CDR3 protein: CASSYRGQENTEAFF

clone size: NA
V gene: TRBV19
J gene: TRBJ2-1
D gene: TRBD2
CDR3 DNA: TGTGCCACTTCAACTTTAGCGGGGGGATACAATGAGCAGTTCTTC
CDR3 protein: CATSTLAGGYNEQFF

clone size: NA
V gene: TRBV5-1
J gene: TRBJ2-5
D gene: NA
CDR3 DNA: TGCGCCAGCAGCTTGGCCGGAAGAGCATTAGATCTGGAGACCCAGTACTTC
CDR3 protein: CASSLAGRALDLETQYF

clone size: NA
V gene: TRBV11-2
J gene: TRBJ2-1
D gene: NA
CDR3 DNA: TGTGCCAGCAGCTTAGGGGGAGTCGATGAGCAGTTCTTC
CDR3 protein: CASSLGGVDEQFF

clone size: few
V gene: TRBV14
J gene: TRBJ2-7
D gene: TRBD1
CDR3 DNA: TGTGCCAGCAGCCAAGAGAGAGGCAGGGGGCGTGAGCAGTACTTC
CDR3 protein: CASSQERGRGREQYF

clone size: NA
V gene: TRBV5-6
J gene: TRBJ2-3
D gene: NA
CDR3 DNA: TGTGCCAGCAGCTTGAGCCTAAACACAGATACGCAGTATTTT
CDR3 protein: CASSLSLNTDTQYF

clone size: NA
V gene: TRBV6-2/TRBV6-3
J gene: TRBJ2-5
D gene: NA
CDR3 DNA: TGTGCCAGCAGTCGAACAGGGCGGGAAGAGACCCAGTACTTC
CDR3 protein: CASSRTGREETQYF

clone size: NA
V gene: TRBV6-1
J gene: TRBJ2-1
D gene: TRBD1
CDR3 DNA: TGTGCCAGCAGTGCGCCTACAGGGGGGCTTCCGGACAATGAGCAGTTCTTC
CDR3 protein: CASSAPTGGLPDNEQFF

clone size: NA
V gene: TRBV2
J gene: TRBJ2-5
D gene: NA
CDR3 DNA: TGTGCCAGCAAGAGGTCCAGCCTAAACCAAGAGACCCAGTACTTC
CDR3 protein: CASKRSSLNQETQYF

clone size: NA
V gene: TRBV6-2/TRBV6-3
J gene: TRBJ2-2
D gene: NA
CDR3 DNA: TGTGCCAGCAGCCGATTCGGGGAGCTGTTTTTT
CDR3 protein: CASSRFGELFF

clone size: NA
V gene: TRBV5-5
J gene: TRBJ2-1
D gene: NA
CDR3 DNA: TGTGCCAGCAGCTTCCAGTTCAATGAGCAGTTCTTC
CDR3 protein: CASSFQFNEQFF

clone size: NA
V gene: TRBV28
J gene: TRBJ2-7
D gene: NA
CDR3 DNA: TGTGCCAGCAGCGATGTCTGGGTCTCCTACGAGCAGTACTTC
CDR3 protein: CASSDVWVSYEQYF

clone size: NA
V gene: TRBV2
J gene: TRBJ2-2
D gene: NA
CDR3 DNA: TGTGCCAGCAGTGAAGCGTTGACAGTCACCGGGGAGCTGTTTTTT
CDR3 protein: CASSEALTVTGELFF

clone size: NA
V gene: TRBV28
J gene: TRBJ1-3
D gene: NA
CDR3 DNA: TGTGCCAGCAGTCCCGGACATACCGGAAACACCATATATTTT
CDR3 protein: CASSPGHTGNTIYF

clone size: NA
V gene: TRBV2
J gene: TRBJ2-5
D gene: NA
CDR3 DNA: TGTGCCAGCAGCGACAGTTGGAGACAAGAGACCCAGTACTTC
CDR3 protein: CASSDSWRQETQYF

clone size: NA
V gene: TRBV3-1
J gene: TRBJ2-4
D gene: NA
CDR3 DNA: TGTGCCAGCAGCCCCAAAACGGTAGCCAAAAACATTCAGTACTTC
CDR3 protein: CASSPKTVAKNIQYF

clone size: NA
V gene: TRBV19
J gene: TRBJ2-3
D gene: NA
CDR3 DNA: TGTGCCAGTAGTCCGACTAACTCACGCACAGATACGCAGTATTTT
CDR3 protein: CASSPTNSRTDTQYF

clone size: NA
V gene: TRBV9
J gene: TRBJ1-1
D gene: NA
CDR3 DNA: TGTGCCAGCAGCGGCGGCCAATACACTGAAGCTTTCTTT
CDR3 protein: CASSGGQYTEAFF

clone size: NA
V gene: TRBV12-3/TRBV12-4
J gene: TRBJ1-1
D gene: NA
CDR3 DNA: TGTGCCAGCAGTCCAGGGATTTCGAACACTGAAGCTTTCTTT
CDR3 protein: CASSPGISNTEAFF